Given below is one T cell receptor beta chain in context. Other DNA sequences within the sample encode an identical CDR3. The sample originates from a study of T cell changes during pregnancy in multiple sclerosis. TCRdb's table, derived via immunoSEQ multiplex PCR, lists solely in-frame clones and lacks some. The sample has about 46,000 clones, about 93% seen once. Trimming stripped 4 bases from V and 1 base from J, with 11 bases between. Germline lookup yields CDR1 SGHVS and CDR2 FQNEAQ. The CDR3 has 14 residues. This sequence joins TRBV7-8 and TRBJ2-7, with D perhaps matching TRBD1 (6 bases). This TCR was sampled from a female donor with multiple sclerosis, enrolled in a pregnancy study. Source: CD4+ T cells from peripheral blood mononuclear cells, taken after pregnancy. CDR3 amino acids: CASSWGRRSYEQYF. The CDR3 nucleotides read TGTGCCAGCAGCTGGGGGCGGCGGTCCTACGAGCAGTACTTC.